Shown below are 2 T cell receptor beta chains from a single sample sequenced in a study of PD-L1 blockade in urothelial cancer. Time point here: pretreatment peripheral blood. Sequencing used immunoSEQ multiplex PCR; TCRdb keeps in-frame clones, though not all of them. The profile shows 40,000 to 50,000 clones, around 84% of them singletons. Sequenced here: PBMCs, sampled around atezolizumab (anti-PD-L1) treatment. Every receptor here comes from an older man with urothelial cancer.

The V call is TRBV19, the J call TRBJ2-1, with D possibly TRBD2 on 5 matching bases. V was shortened by 1 base and J by 10 bases, with 11 bases between the two germline ends. The CDR3 extends over 13 amino acids. Germline assignment: CDR1 LNHDA and CDR2 SQIVND (reference sequence). CDR3 amino acids: CASSIARTVEQFF. CDR3 sequence (DNA): TGTGCCAGTAGTATAGCTCGGACTGTCGAGCAGTTCTTC.

J is TRBJ2-5 and V is TRBV6-5; the D is unclear. Germline CDR1 is MNHEY and CDR2 is SVGAGI. V was pared by 0 bases and J by 0 bases, with 11 bases between. The CDR3 extends over 16 amino acids. DNA for the CDR3: TGTGCCAGCAGTTACTCGAGAGCAGGAAACCAAGAGACCCAGTACTTC. Its translation is CASSYSRAGNQETQYF.